Below, 3 T cell receptor beta chains from the same sample are listed, as sequenced in a study of CD8 T cells in ankylosing spondylitis. The antigens these receptors bind are not known. General study points: Apparently characteristic of ankylosing spondylitis blood was a TCR beta motif (about eight highly homologous variants).

TCRdb analysed the 5' RACE reads with MiXCR anew, one entry per CDR3 protein. The repertoire has roughly 350,000 distinct CDR3 sequences, under 8.5% of them found once; the top ten carry approximately 14%. Sequenced: blood, either unsorted or a sorted T cell fraction (not recorded which). Source of these receptors: a male donor with ankylosing spondylitis.

This clonotype was observed at least ten times. The genes are TRBV20-1 and TRBJ1-2; D uncertain. The CDR3 length is 14 residues. Trimming shortened V by 1 base and J by 6 bases, and 15 bases separated the two germline ends. Per germline, CDR1 DFQATT and CDR2 SNEGSKA (reference sequence). CDR3 in amino acids: CSARVPRAPDGYTF. CDR3 bases: TGCAGTGCTAGAGTTCCCCGGGCCCCGGATGGCTACACCTTC.

This chain joins TRBV20-1 and TRBJ2-1; no reliable D call. Trimming took 1 base from V and 6 from J, leaving 7 bases between them. Germline V CDR1 and CDR2: DFQATT, SNEGSKA (reference sequence). The CDR3 has 12 residues. The CDR3 DNA reads TGCAGTGCTAGAGTTGGCGTCAATGAGCAGTTCTTC. Translating gives CSARVGVNEQFF.

The chain is built from TRBV12-3 or TRBV12-4 and TRBJ2-3; possibly TRBD1 for D (6 bases). Trimming removed 8 bases at V and 8 bases at J, with 26 bases between. This CDR3 region has 16 residues. Written as DNA, the CDR3 is TGTGCCAGCGGAATACAGGGCCCCCAGGTAGTTGGTACGCAGTATTTT. Residues: CASGIQGPQVVGTQYF.